This T cell receptor (beta chain) was sequenced during a study of shared clonotypes between healthy human individuals. About the study: Each donor contributed plates that comprised three CD4 naive, three CD4 memory, two CD8 naive and one CD8 memory. Study observations and caveats: Clonotypes shared by all four sorted-subset donors had higher generation probabilities than non-shared clonotypes. Genetic and exposure-history diversity was limited by the small donor number.

Trimming left V 6 bases short and J 5 bases short, with 8 bases between. The CDR3 is 11 residues long. In germline, CDR1 is DFQATT, CDR2 SNEGSKA (reference sequence). The assay was run at deep level. The assay was immunoSEQ multiplex PCR, and TCRdb's table has in-frame clones only and misses some. The sample contains some 2 million clones, 90% to 95% of which appear only once. The table lists this clone with a few counts. The target antigen is unknown. This sample also contains other DNA sequences that code for the same CDR3. This chain joins TRBV20-1 and TRBJ1-5, with D uncertain. Sequenced: naive CD4+ T cells sorted from blood. Subset: CD45RA+ positively selected. The receptor was derived from a man between 18 and 35 years old in good health. Written as DNA, the CDR3 is TGCAGTGCAAGAAGGGATCAGCCCCAGCATTTT. Amino acids: CSARRDQPQHF.